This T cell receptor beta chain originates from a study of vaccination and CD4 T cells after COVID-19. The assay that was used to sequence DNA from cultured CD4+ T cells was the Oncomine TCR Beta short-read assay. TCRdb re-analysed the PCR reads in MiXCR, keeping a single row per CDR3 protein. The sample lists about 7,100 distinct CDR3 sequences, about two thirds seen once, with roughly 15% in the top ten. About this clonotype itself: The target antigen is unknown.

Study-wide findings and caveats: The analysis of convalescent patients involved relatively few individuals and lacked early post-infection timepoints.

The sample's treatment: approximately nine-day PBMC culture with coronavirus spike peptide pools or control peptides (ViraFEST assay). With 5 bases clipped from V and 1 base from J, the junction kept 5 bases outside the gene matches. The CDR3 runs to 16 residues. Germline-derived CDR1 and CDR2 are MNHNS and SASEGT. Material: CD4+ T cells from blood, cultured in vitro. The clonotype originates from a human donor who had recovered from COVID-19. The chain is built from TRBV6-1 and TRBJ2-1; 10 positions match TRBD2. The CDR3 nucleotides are TGTGCCAGCAGTAAACTAGCGGGACAGTCCTACAATGAGCAGTTCTTC. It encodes CASSKLAGQSYNEQFF.